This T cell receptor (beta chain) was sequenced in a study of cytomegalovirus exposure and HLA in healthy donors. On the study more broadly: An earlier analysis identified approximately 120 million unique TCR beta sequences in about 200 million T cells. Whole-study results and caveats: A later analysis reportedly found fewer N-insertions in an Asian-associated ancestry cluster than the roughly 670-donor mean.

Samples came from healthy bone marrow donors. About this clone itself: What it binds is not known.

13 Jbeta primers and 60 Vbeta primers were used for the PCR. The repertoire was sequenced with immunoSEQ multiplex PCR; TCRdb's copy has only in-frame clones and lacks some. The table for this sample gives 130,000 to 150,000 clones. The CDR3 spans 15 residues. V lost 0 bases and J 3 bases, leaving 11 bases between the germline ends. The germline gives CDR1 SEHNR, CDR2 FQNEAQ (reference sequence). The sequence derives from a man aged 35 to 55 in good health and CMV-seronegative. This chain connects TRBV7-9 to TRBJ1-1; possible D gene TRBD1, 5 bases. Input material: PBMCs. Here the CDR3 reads CASSLASGPDTEAFF. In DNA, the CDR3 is TGTGCCAGCAGCTTAGCATCAGGGCCCGACACTGAAGCTTTCTTT. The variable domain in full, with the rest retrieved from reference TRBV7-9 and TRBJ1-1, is DTGVSQNPRHKITKRGQNVTFRCDPISEHNRLYWYRQTLGQGPEFLTYFQNEAQLEKSRLLSDRFSAERPKGSFSTLEIQRTEQGDSAMYLCASSLASGPDTEAFFGQGTRLTVV.